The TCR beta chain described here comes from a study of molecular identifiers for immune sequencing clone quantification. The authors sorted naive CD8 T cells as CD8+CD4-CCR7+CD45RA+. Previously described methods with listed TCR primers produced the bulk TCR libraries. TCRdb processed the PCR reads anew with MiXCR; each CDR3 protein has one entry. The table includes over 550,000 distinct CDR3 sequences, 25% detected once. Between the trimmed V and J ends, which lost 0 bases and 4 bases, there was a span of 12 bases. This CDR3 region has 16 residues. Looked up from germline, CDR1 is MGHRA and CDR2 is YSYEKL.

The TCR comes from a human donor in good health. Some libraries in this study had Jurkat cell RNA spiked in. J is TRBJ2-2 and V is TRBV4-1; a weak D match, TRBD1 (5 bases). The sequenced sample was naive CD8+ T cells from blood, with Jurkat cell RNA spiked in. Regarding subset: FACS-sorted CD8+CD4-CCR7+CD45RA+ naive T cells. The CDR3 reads CASSQDPTRGTGELFF. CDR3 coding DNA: TGCGCCAGCAGCCAAGATCCGACAAGGGGCACCGGGGAGCTGTTTTTT.